These T cell receptor beta chains were read from a single sample in a study of cytomegalovirus exposure and HLA in healthy donors. Here immunoSEQ multiplex PCR was the method, and the copy in TCRdb shows in-frame clones only, minus some. This table holds 97,000 or so clones, 70% to 80% found once. Sequenced material: PBMCs. These receptors were collected from a male donor in good health and CMV-seropositive. The CDR3 runs from the conserved cysteine through the conserved F or W. The D gene is left open where the match is weak. A row's size may be missing; if present it is once, few, many or a size class.

V: TRBV4-3; size: once; D: TRBD2; J: TRBJ2-1; CDR3: CASSQAGTSGRAWPNEQFF; DNA: TGCGCCAGCAGCCAAGCCGGGACTAGCGGGAGGGCCTGGCCCAATGAGCAGTTCTTC
V: TRBV21-1; size: NA; D: NA; J: TRBJ2-7; CDR3: CASSKALGTTLAFPYEQYF; DNA: TGTGCCAGCAGCAAAGCGCTGGGAACAACACTAGCGTTCCCATACGAGCAGTACTTC
V: TRBV7-2; size: NA; D: TRBD1; J: TRBJ2-7; CDR3: CASRQRTGKGVQYF; DNA: TGTGCCAGCAGACAGCGGACAGGGAAAGGGGTGCAGTACTTC
V: TRBV11-2; size: NA; D: TRBD1; J: TRBJ2-7; CDR3: CASSVQGPSTYEQYF; DNA: TGTGCCAGCAGCGTACAGGGGCCGTCAACCTACGAGCAGTACTTC
V: TRBV5-5; size: NA; D: NA; J: TRBJ1-1; CDR3: CASSFQGNTEAFF; DNA: TGTGCCAGCAGCTTCCAGGGAAACACTGAAGCTTTCTTT
V: TRBV28; size: NA; D: TRBD2; J: TRBJ2-3; CDR3: CASSSPDGRNTQYF; DNA: TGTGCCAGCAGTTCCCCCGACGGGAGGAATACGCAGTATTTT
V: TRBV4-3; size: NA; D: NA; J: TRBJ2-1; CDR3: CASSYGLYNEQFF; DNA: TGCGCCAGCAGCTACGGACTCTACAATGAGCAGTTCTTC
V: TRBV4-1; size: NA; D: NA; J: TRBJ1-2; CDR3: CASSQDLGTAANYGYTF; DNA: TGCGCCAGCAGCCAAGACCTTGGGACTGCTGCTAACTATGGCTACACCTTC
V: TRBV27; size: NA; D: NA; J: TRBJ2-3; CDR3: CASSLIIASSTDTQYF; DNA: TGTGCCAGCAGTTTAATTATAGCGTCTAGCACAGATACGCAGTATTTT
V: TRBV29-1; size: NA; D: NA; J: TRBJ1-2; CDR3: CSAVSAGGGYGYTF; DNA: TGCAGCGCCGTAAGCGCGGGGGGCGGGTATGGCTACACCTTC
V: TRBV4-1; size: NA; D: NA; J: TRBJ2-3; CDR3: CASSQEEADTQYF; DNA: TGCGCCAGCAGCCAAGAGGAGGCAGATACGCAGTATTTT
V: TRBV9; size: NA; D: NA; J: TRBJ2-1; CDR3: CASSANNEQFF; DNA: TGTGCCAGCAGCGCCAACAATGAGCAGTTCTTC
V: TRBV4-2; size: NA; D: TRBD2; J: TRBJ2-7; CDR3: CASSQVKREGKNEQYF; DNA: TGTGCCAGCAGCCAAGTTAAACGGGAGGGAAAGAACGAGCAGTACTTC
V: TRBV30; size: NA; D: NA; J: TRBJ1-1; CDR3: CAWGNRGGRTEAFF; DNA: TGTGCCTGGGGTAATAGGGGGGGTAGGACTGAAGCTTTCTTT
V: TRBV28; size: NA; D: NA; J: TRBJ2-1; CDR3: CASSPHSLRQALF; DNA: TGTGCCAGCAGTCCACACTCCTTGCGTCAGGCTCTCTTC
V: TRBV4-1; size: once; D: TRBD1; J: TRBJ2-3; CDR3: CASSQDSRQGPDTQYF; DNA: TGCGCCAGCAGCCAAGATAGCAGACAGGGGCCAGATACGCAGTATTTT
V: TRBV5-8; size: once; D: NA; J: TRBJ2-3; CDR3: CASSRTQGPDTQYF; DNA: TGTGCCAGCAGCAGGACACAGGGCCCAGATACGCAGTATTTT
V: TRBV19; size: NA; D: NA; J: TRBJ1-5; CDR3: CASSIEIYSNQPQHF; DNA: TGTGCCAGTAGTATTGAGATTTATAGCAATCAGCCCCAGCATTTT
V: TRBV19; size: NA; D: TRBD1; J: TRBJ1-2; CDR3: CASTYDRAGYTF; DNA: TGTGCCAGTACCTATGACAGGGCCGGCTACACCTTC
V: TRBV10-3; size: NA; D: TRBD2; J: TRBJ2-2; CDR3: CAISRTSGTVTGELFF; DNA: TGTGCCATCAGTCGGACTAGCGGGACCGTCACCGGGGAGCTGTTTTTT
V: TRBV10-3; size: NA; D: NA; J: TRBJ1-2; CDR3: CAVRDVGTLLERYGYTF; DNA: TGTGCCGTCAGGGACGTCGGGACACTACTCGAGAGGTATGGCTACACCTTC
V: TRBV4-2; size: NA; D: NA; J: TRBJ2-1; CDR3: CASSRLGGDSSYNEQFF; DNA: TGTGCCAGCAGCCGCCTTGGAGGGGACAGTTCCTACAATGAGCAGTTCTTC
V: TRBV27; size: NA; D: TRBD1; J: TRBJ2-1; CDR3: CATGQGNGWFF; DNA: TGTGCCACGGGACAGGGCAATGGGTGGTTCTTC
V: TRBV6-4; size: NA; D: TRBD2; J: TRBJ2-5; CDR3: CASSWFGRYRAETQYF; DNA: TGTGCCAGCAGTTGGTTCGGGAGGTACAGAGCAGAGACCCAGTACTTC
V: TRBV7-6; size: NA; D: NA; J: TRBJ2-7; CDR3: CASSLEGVSGVYEQYF; DNA: TGTGCCAGCAGCTTAGAAGGGGTTAGTGGGGTATACGAGCAGTACTTC
V: TRBV19; size: NA; D: NA; J: TRBJ1-5; CDR3: CASSLQGNQPQHF; DNA: TGTGCCAGTAGTTTACAGGGAAATCAGCCCCAGCATTTT